The sample holds many counts of the clone carrying this T cell receptor (beta chain). TCRdb analysed the RACE reads with MiXCR anew, one entry per CDR3 protein. This table holds 55,000 to 75,000 distinct CDR3 sequences, 6.5% to 8.5% found once. This sample was included in a study of human T cells and chemical hapten exposure. Time point here: pre-sensitization, week 0. Treatment meaning: therapeutic diphenylcyclopropenone sensitization with weekly scalp DPC. Researchers sampled blood before each patch test went on. CDR3 length: 17 residues. J gave up 1 base and V 10 bases, and 14 bases lay outside the gene matches. Germline V gene sequence: CDR1 ENHRY, CDR2 SYGVKD.

The TCR comes from a woman aged 25 to 39 with alopecia areata. Some clones in this sample may be carry-over from other donors' samples. This sample comprised whole blood, obtained in connection with sensitization to the hapten diphenylcyclopropenone (DPC). V usage is TRBV10-3 and J usage is TRBJ2-3; 10 bases are a match to TRBD2. CDR3 amino acids: CATGGPAGGPGTDTQYF. DNA for the CDR3: TGTGCCACCGGTGGACCAGCGGGGGGGCCGGGCACAGATACGCAGTATTTT.